This is a list of T cell receptor beta chains from one sample in a study of T cell responses to AZD1222 COVID-19 vaccine. Using immunoSEQ multiplex PCR, the repertoire was profiled, and TCRdb retains in-frame clones only, with some absent. Among roughly 100,000 clones listed, 90% were seen once. The source was peripheral blood, collected on day 0 of AZD1222 vaccination. The receptors originated from an adult in good health. Each CDR3 is given with its conserved first and last residue. A D gene is named only where the DNA matches it firmly. The size field is filled for only some rows; it gives once, few, many or a size class.

D gene	V gene	CDR3 length	J gene	clone size	CDR3 protein	CDR3 DNA
.	TRBV30	16	TRBJ1-3	.	CAWSVPRPTYGNTIYF	TGTGCCTGGAGTGTACCGCGGCCCACCTACGGAAACACCATATATTTT
TRBD1	TRBV7-9	13	TRBJ2-3	.	CASSRQGIDTQYF	TGTGCCAGCAGCCGACAGGGAATTGATACGCAGTATTTT
.	TRBV2	13	TRBJ2-7	.	CASSEGTSYEQYF	TGTGCCAGCAGCGAAGGGACCTCCTACGAGCAGTACTTC
.	TRBV5-8	14	TRBJ2-5	.	CASSLALERETQYF	TGTGCCAGCAGCTTGGCCTTAGAGAGGGAGACCCAGTACTTC
.	TRBV2	13	TRBJ1-2	.	CASSPERVRGYTF	TGTGCCAGCAGTCCCGAGAGGGTGCGGGGCTACACCTTC
TRBD2	TRBV20-1	15	TRBJ2-7	.	CSASPTSGGVFEQYF	TGCAGTGCTAGTCCCACTAGCGGGGGTGTGTTCGAGCAGTACTTC
TRBD2	TRBV7-9	16	TRBJ2-2	.	CASSIMGLANTGELFF	TGTGCCAGCAGCATCATGGGACTAGCGAACACCGGGGAGCTGTTTTTT
TRBD1	TRBV7-7	14	TRBJ2-2	.	CASSHRDSPRELFF	TGTGCCAGCAGCCACCGGGACAGCCCTAGGGAGCTGTTTTTT
.	TRBV15	15	TRBJ1-1	.	CATSRVPGSGTEAFF	TGTGCCACCAGCAGAGTCCCAGGTTCGGGCACTGAAGCTTTCTTT
.	TRBV24-1	15	TRBJ2-1	.	CATSDTESSYNEQFF	TGTGCCACCAGTGATACAGAAAGCTCCTACAATGAGCAGTTCTTC
.	TRBV28	14	TRBJ2-6	.	CATEGSAGANVLTF	TGTGCCACCGAAGGGTCTGCCGGGGCCAACGTCCTGACTTTC
.	TRBV21-1	15	TRBJ1-4	.	CASSKEGGRDEKLFF	TGTGCCAGCAGCAAAGAAGGGGGCAGGGATGAAAAACTGTTTTTT
.	TRBV19	13	TRBJ1-1	.	CASSIRLNTEAFF	TGTGCCAGTAGTATCCGATTGAACACTGAAGCTTTCTTT
.	TRBV5-8	16	TRBJ1-2	.	CASRPRVLRKNYGYTF	TGTGCCAGCAGGCCCAGGGTATTGAGGAAAAACTATGGCTACACCTTC
.	TRBV12-3/TRBV12-4	13	TRBJ1-1	.	CASSLTGFTEAFF	TGTGCCAGCAGCCTCACAGGGTTTACTGAAGCTTTCTTT
TRBD1	TRBV3-1/TRBV3-2	15	TRBJ2-3	once	CASSQMTGAADTQYF	TGTGCCAGCAGCCAAATGACAGGGGCGGCAGATACGCAGTATTTT
.	TRBV7-9	14	TRBJ1-1	.	CASSPTVMNTEAFF	TGTGCCAGCAGCCCAACAGTTATGAACACTGAAGCTTTCTTT
TRBD1	TRBV11-2	15	TRBJ2-7	.	CASSETGKGFYEQYF	TGTGCCAGCAGCGAGACAGGGAAAGGCTTCTACGAGCAGTACTTC
.	TRBV6-5	13	TRBJ1-1	.	CASIAGGAAEAFF	TGTGCCAGCATTGCAGGAGGCGCCGCTGAAGCTTTCTTT
TRBD1	TRBV4-2	18	TRBJ1-4	.	CASTLRGQGGSTNEKLFF	TGTGCCAGCACTCTAAGGGGACAGGGAGGTTCAACTAATGAAAAACTGTTTTTT
.	TRBV2	14	TRBJ2-5	.	CASKRGSEQETQYF	TGTGCCAGCAAAAGAGGGTCGGAACAAGAGACCCAGTACTTC
TRBD2	TRBV28	15	TRBJ2-1	few	CASSFGTSGGWEQFF	TGTGCCAGCAGTTTCGGGACTAGCGGGGGGTGGGAGCAGTTCTTC
TRBD1	TRBV14	15	TRBJ1-1	.	CASSPSTGYSTEAFF	TGTGCCAGCAGCCCGTCGACAGGGTACAGCACTGAAGCTTTCTTT
TRBD2	TRBV7-2	16	TRBJ2-2	once	CASSKAGLAVTGELFF	TGTGCCAGCAGCAAAGCGGGGCTAGCGGTTACCGGGGAGCTGTTTTTT
.	TRBV18	14	TRBJ2-7	.	CASSLRGRGDEQYF	TGTGCCAGCTCACTACGGGGCAGGGGAGACGAGCAGTACTTC
TRBD1	TRBV7-2	16	TRBJ1-5	.	CASSRYSQGSNQPQHF	TGTGCCAGCAGCCGCTACTCACAGGGGAGCAATCAGCCCCAGCATTTT
.	TRBV19	14	TRBJ2-4	.	CASSIRVIENIQYF	TGTGCCAGTAGTATTAGAGTAATCGAAAACATTCAGTACTTC
TRBD1	TRBV29-1	16	TRBJ1-3	.	CSAIVGQGITGNTIYF	TGCAGCGCTATAGTGGGACAGGGGATAACTGGAAACACCATATATTTT